What follows is one T cell receptor beta chain and its context. Assay used: immunoSEQ multiplex PCR; TCRdb lists only in-frame clones, some missing. The data contain approximately 110,000 clones, 69% of them singletons. The data belong to a study of blood T cell repertoires in COVID-19. Germline V CDR1 and CDR2: LGHNA, YNFKEQ. The CDR3 has 14 amino acids. The J segment lost 8 bases and the V segment lost 4 bases, leaving 6 bases of the junction unmatched. Sample: peripheral blood. This TCR derives from a man older than 75 with acute or convalescent COVID-19. This chain links TRBV4-2 with TRBJ1-4, with 8 bases identical to TRBD1. This CDR3 reads CASSPGQGEEKLFF. In DNA, the CDR3 is TGTGCCAGCAGCCCCGGACAGGGAGAAGAAAAACTGTTTTTT.